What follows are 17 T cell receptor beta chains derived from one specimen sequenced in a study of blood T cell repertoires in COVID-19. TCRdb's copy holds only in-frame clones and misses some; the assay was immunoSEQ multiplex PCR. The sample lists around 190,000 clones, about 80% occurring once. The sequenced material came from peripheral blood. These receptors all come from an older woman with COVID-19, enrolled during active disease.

In nucleotides, the CDR3 is TGTGCCAGTAGTATAGGGACCGGGACAGGGCAAAATCAGCCCCAGCATTTT. Amino acids: CASSIGTGTGQNQPQHF. The gene calls are TRBV19 and TRBJ1-5; TRBD1 matches 9 bases. CDR1 and CDR2 (germline): LNHDA, SQIVND (reference sequence). V lost 1 base, J lost 4 bases, and 8 bases stayed unmatched. The CDR3 runs to 17 residues.

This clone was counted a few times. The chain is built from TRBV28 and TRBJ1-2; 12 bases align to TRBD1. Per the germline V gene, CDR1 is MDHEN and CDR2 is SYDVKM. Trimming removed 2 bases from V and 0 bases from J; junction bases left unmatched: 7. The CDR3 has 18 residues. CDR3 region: CASSLKGQGALSNYGYTF. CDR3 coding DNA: TGTGCCAGCAGTTTAAAGGGACAGGGGGCCTTATCTAACTATGGCTACACCTTC.

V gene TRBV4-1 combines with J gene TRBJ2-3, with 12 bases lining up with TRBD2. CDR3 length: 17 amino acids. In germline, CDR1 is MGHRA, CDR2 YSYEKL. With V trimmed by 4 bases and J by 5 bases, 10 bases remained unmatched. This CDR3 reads CASSLRLAGDSEDTQYF. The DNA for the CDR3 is TGCGCCAGCAGCCTCAGACTAGCGGGAGATTCTGAAGATACGCAGTATTTT.

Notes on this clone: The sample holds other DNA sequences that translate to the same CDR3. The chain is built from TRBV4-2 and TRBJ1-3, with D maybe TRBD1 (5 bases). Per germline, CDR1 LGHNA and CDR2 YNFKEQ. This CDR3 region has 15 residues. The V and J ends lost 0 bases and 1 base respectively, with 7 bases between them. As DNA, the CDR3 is TGTGCCAGCAGCCAAGATAGGGGTTCTGGAAACACCATATATTTT. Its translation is CASSQDRGSGNTIYF.

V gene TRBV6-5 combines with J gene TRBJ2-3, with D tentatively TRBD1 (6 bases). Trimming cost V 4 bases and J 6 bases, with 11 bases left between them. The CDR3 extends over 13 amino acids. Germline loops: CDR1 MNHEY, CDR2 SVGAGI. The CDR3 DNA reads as TGTGCCAGCAGTTTCAGGGGTAGGGATACGCAGTATTTT. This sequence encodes CASSFRGRDTQYF.

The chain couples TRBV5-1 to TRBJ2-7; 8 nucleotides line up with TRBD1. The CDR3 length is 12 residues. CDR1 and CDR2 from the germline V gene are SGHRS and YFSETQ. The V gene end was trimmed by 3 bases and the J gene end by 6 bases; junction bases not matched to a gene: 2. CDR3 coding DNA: TGCGCCAGCAGCTCACAGGGGGGCGAGCAGTACTTC. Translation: CASSSQGGEQYF.

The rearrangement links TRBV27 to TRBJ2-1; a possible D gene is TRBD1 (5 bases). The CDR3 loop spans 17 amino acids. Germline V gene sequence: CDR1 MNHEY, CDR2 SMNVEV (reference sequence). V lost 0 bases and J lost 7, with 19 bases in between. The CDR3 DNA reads TGTGCCAGCAGTTTATCGATCGGGCAGGGAATAGGAAATGAGCAGTTCTTC. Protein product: CASSLSIGQGIGNEQFF.

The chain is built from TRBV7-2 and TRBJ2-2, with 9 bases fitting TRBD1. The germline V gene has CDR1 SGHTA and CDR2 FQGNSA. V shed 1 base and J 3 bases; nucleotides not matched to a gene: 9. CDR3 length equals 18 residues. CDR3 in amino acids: CASSLETGGSRDTGELFF. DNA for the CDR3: TGTGCCAGCAGCTTAGAGACAGGGGGAAGTAGGGACACCGGGGAGCTGTTTTTT.

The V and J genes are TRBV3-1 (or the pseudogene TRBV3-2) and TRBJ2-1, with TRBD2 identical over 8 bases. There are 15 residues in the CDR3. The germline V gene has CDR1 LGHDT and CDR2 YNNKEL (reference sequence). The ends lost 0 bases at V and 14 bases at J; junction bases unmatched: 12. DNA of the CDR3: TGTGCCAGCAGCCAAGAAATCTCGGCGGGGGGTGTGAAGTTCTTC. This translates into CASSQEISAGGVKFF.

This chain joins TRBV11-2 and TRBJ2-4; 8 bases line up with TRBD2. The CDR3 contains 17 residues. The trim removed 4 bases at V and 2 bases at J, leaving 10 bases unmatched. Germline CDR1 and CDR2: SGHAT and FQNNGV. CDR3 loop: CASSSNPQRGTKNIQYF. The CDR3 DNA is TGTGCCAGCAGCTCAAACCCCCAGCGGGGGACCAAAAACATTCAGTACTTC.

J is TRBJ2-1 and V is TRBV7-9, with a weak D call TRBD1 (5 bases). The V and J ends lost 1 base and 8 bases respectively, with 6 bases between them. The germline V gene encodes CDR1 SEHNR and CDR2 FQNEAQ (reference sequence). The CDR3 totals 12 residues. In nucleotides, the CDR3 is TGTGCCAGCAGCTTAGAAGGGGATGAGCAGTTCTTC. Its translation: CASSLEGDEQFF.

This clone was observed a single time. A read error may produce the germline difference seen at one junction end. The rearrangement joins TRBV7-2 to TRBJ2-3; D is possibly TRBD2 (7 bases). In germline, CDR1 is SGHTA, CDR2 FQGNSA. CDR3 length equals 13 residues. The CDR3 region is CASSSWPESGTSF. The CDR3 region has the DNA TGTGCCAGCAGCTCTTGGCCGGAGAGCGGGACATCCTTT.

CDR3 bases: TGTGCCAGCAGCTTGGATTCCAGGGTTGGCTACACCTTC. It translates to CASSLDSRVGYTF. The genes are TRBV5-6 and TRBJ1-2, with a tentative D call TRBD1 (5 bases). Trimming shortened V by 0 bases and J by 7 bases, and 10 bases separated the two germline ends. CDR3 length equals 13 residues. Germline CDR1 reads SGHDT; CDR2 reads YYEEEE. Full variable domain (missing parts from reference TRBV5-6 and TRBJ1-2): DAGVTQSPTHLIKTRGQQVTLRCSPKSGHDTVSWYQQALGQGPQFIFQYYEEEERQRGNFPDRFSGHQFPNYSSELNVNALLLGDSALYLCASSLDSRVGYTFGSGTRLTVV.

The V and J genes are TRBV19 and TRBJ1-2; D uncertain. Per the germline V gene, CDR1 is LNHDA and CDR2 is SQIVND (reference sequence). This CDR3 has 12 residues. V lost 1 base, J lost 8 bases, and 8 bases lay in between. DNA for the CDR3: TGTGCCAGTAGTATAGTGGGGAGAGGCTACACCTTC. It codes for CASSIVGRGYTF.

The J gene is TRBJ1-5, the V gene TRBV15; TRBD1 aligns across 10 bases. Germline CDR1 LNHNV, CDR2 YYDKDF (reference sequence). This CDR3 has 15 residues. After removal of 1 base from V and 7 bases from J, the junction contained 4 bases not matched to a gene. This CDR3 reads CATSRGDRGEQPQHF. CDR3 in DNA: TGTGCCACCAGCAGAGGGGACAGGGGTGAGCAGCCCCAGCATTTT.

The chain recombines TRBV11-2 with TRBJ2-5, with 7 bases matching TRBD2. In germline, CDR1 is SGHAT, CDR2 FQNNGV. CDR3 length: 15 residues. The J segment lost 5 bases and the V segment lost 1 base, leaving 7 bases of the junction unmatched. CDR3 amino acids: CASSLGPAGLETQYF. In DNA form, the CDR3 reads TGTGCCAGCAGCTTAGGTCCAGCGGGGTTGGAGACCCAGTACTTC.

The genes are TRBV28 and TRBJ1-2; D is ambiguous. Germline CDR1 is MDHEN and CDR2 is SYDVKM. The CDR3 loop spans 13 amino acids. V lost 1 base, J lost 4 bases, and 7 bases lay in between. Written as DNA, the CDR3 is TGTGCCAGCAGTTTATTAGGCGGCTATGGCTACACCTTC. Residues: CASSLLGGYGYTF.